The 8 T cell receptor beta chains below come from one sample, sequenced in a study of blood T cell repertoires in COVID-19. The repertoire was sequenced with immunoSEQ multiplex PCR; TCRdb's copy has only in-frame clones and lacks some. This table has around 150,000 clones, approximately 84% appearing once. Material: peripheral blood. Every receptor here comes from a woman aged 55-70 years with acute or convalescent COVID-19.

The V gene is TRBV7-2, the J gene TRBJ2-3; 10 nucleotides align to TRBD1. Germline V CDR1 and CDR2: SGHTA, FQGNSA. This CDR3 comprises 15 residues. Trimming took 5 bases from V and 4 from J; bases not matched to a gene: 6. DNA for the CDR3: TGTGCCAGCAGCCCAGGAGGACAGGGGGCAGATACGCAGTATTTT. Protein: CASSPGGQGADTQYF.

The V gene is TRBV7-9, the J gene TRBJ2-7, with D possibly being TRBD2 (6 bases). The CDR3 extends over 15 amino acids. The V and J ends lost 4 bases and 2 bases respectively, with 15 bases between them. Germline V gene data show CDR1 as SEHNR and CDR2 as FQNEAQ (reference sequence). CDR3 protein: CASSWGVNSPYEQYF. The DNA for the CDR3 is TGTGCCAGCAGCTGGGGGGTGAATTCCCCCTACGAGCAGTACTTC. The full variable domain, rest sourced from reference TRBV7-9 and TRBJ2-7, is DTGVSQNPRHKITKRGQNVTFRCDPISEHNRLYWYRQTLGQGPEFLTYFQNEAQLEKSRLLSDRFSAERPKGSFSTLEIQRTEQGDSAMYLCASSWGVNSPYEQYFGPGTRLTVT.

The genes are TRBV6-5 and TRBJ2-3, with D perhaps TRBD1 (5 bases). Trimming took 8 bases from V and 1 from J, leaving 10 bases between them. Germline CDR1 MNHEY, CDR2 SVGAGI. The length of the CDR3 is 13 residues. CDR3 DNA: TGTGCCAGCCAAAAGACAGGCACAGATACGCAGTATTTT. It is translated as CASQKTGTDTQYF.

CDR3 sequence (DNA): TGTGCCAGCAGCCAGGCGGGAGGACCCTACGAGCAGTACTTC. Translating it yields CASSQAGGPYEQYF. The V call is TRBV3-1 (or the pseudogene TRBV3-2), the J call TRBJ2-7; 8 bases agree with TRBD2. Per the germline V gene, CDR1 is LGHDT and CDR2 is YNNKEL (reference sequence). This CDR3 has 14 residues. J lost 2 bases, V lost 3 bases, and 3 bases had no gene match.

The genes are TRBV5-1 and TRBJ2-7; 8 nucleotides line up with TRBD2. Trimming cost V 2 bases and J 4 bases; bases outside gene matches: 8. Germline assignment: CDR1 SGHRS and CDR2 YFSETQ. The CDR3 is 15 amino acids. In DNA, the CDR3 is TGCGCCAGCAGCTTCGGGCGGGAGGCGTCGTACGAGCAGTACTTC. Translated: CASSFGREASYEQYF.

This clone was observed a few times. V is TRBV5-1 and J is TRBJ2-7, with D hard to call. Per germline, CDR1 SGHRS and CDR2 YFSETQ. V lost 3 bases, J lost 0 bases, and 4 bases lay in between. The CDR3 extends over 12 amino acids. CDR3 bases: TGCGCCAGCAGCTCCAACTCCTACGAGCAGTACTTC. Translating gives CASSSNSYEQYF.

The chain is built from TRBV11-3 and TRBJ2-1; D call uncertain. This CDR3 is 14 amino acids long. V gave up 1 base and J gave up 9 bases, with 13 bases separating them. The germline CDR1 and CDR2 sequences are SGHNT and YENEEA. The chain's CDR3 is CASSLAGGTGEQFF. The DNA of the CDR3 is TGTGCCAGCAGCTTAGCCGGCGGAACGGGTGAGCAGTTCTTC.

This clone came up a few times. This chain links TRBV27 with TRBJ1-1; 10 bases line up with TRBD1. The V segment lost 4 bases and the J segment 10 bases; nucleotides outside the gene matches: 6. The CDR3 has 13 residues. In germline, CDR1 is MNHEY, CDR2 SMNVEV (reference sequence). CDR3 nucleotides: TGTGCCAGCAGTTCACGACAGGGGGCCGCAGCTTTCTTT. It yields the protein CASSSRQGAAAFF.